These 6 T cell receptor beta chains share one sample of origin, sequenced in a study of T cell responses to AZD1222 COVID-19 vaccine (dated by TCRdb to the early 2020s). What the time point label conveys for this sample: about 28 days (+/-7) after the second vaccine dose. Receptor amplification or capture employed the immunoSEQ multiplex PCR assay. This is the immuneACCESS table as TCRdb keeps it, with only in-frame sequences that have V and J called. A part of the clones is gone; compared with another copy, unresolved V genes explain less than half, and the rest is unexplained. The sample table records about 140,000 clones; roughly nine tenths of these occur just once. Approximately 4% of the sample is held by the ten biggest clonotypes. The sequenced sample was peripheral blood, obtained 28 days after the second AZD1222 dose. Every receptor here comes from an adult who received the AZD1222 COVID-19 vaccine.

The J gene is TRBJ2-5, the V gene TRBV13; D not resolved. This CDR3 has 16 amino acids. V was shortened by 6 bases and J by 0 bases, with 17 bases between the two germline ends. CDR1 PRHDT and CDR2 FYEKMQ come from the germline V gene (reference sequence). The CDR3 sequence: CASSPPGQRDQETQYF. CDR3 sequence (DNA): TGTGCCAGCAGTCCTCCCGGGCAGCGAGACCAAGAGACCCAGTACTTC.

This clone was seen once. This chain uses TRBV4-3 with TRBJ1-4; D gene unclear. Deletions cut 4 bases from V and 7 bases from J, with 13 bases between. The CDR3 extends over 14 amino acids. Germline V gives CDR1 LGHNA, CDR2 YSLEER. CDR3 DNA sequence: TGCGCCAGCAGCCCGAAAAGCTGGAGTGAAAAACTGTTTTTT. Protein: CASSPKSWSEKLFF.

The chain carries TRBV5-1 and TRBJ2-1, with 10 bases aligning to TRBD2. This CDR3 has 15 residues. CDR1 and CDR2 (germline): SGHRS, YFSETQ. J was trimmed by 4 bases and V by 4 bases; bases with no gene match: 5. CDR3 DNA sequence: TGCGCCAGCAGCGTTAGCGGGGGGTTTTACAATGAGCAGTTCTTC. Its protein is CASSVSGGFYNEQFF. Looking up the rest from reference TRBV5-1 and TRBJ2-1 gives the full variable domain: KAGVTQTPRYLIKTRGQQVTLSCSPISGHRSVSWYQQTPGQGLQFLFEYFSETQRNKGNFPGRFSGRQFSNSRSEMNVSTLELGDSALYLCASSVSGGFYNEQFFGPGTRLTVL.

The rearrangement joins TRBV5-1 to TRBJ1-6; perhaps TRBD1 as D (5 bases). The germline gives CDR1 SGHRS, CDR2 YFSETQ. Trimming removed 0 bases at V and 7 bases at J, with 14 bases between. The CDR3 consists of 16 residues. The chain's CDR3 is CASSLDGGEGNSPLHF. The CDR3, as DNA: TGCGCCAGCAGCTTGGATGGAGGGGAAGGCAATTCACCCCTCCACTTT.

This chain connects TRBV5-4 to TRBJ2-2; tentatively, D is TRBD1 or TRBD2 (5 bases each). The CDR3 loop spans 14 amino acids. Germline-derived CDR1 and CDR2 are SGHNT and YYREEE (reference sequence). Trimming cost V 0 bases and J 3 bases, with 6 bases left between them. CDR3 sequence (DNA): TGTGCCAGCAGCTTGGGGGACGACACCGGGGAGCTGTTTTTT. Protein: CASSLGDDTGELFF. The full variable domain, rest sourced from reference TRBV5-4 and TRBJ2-2, is ETGVTQSPTHLIKTRGQQVTLRCSSQSGHNTVSWYQQALGQGPQFIFQYYREEENGRGNFPPRFSGLQFPNYSSELNVNALELDDSALYLCASSLGDDTGELFFGEGSRLTVL.

The chain has TRBV5-1 and TRBJ2-5, with TRBD2 matching 7 bases. V trimming: 3 bases; J trimming: 2 bases; junction bases outside the gene matches: 13. CDR1 is SGHRS, CDR2 YFSETQ, per germline. The CDR3 loop spans 17 amino acids. CDR3: CASSSPRTRVAQETQYF. In nucleotides, the CDR3 is TGCGCCAGCAGCTCCCCACGGACTAGAGTTGCTCAAGAGACCCAGTACTTC.